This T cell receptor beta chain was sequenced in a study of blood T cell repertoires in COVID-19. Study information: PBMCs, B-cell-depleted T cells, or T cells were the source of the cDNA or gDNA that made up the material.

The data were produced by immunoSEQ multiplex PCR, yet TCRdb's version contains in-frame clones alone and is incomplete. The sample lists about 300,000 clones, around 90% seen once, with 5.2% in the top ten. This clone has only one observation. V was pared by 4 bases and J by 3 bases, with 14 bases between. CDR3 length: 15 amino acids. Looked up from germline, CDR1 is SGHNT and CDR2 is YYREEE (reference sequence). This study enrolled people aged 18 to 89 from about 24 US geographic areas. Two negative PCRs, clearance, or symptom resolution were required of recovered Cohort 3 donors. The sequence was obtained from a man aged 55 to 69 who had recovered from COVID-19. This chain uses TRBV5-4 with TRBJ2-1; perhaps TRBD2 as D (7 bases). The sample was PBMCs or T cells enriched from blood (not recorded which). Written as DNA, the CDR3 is TGTGCCAGCAGCCCGGGGGGCGGAAACTACAATGAGCAGTTCTTC. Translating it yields CASSPGGGNYNEQFF.